What follows are 10 T cell receptor beta chains derived from one specimen sequenced in a study of T-cell memory formation after mild COVID-19. Each CDR3 protein gets one entry after TCRdb re-called the 5' RACE reads with MiXCR. The table includes 350,000 to 450,000 distinct CDR3 sequences, around 14% detected once. Sequencing was performed on PBMCs or a T cell subset sorted from them (not recorded which). All receptors derive from a man younger than 35 who had mild COVID-19 (a few samples of this study predate the infection). Cell type and time point are not known.

This clonotype has only a few counts. V is TRBV6-5 and J is TRBJ2-5; D might be TRBD2 (6 bases). CDR3 length equals 16 residues. The V gene's germline CDR1 is MNHEY and CDR2 SVGAGI. Trimming took 5 bases from V and 2 from J, leaving 18 bases between them. In DNA form, the CDR3 reads TGTGCCAGCAGTCGAGGGTTAGCGGCGATACAAGAGACCCAGTACTTC. It yields the protein CASSRGLAAIQETQYF.

The chain couples TRBV5-5 to TRBJ1-2; D is unclear. V lost 2 bases and J lost 1, with 12 bases in between. The CDR3 has 15 amino acids. Germline CDR1 SGHKS, CDR2 YYEKEE (reference sequence). The chain's CDR3 is CASSFRPSINYGYTF. The CDR3 DNA sequence: TGTGCCAGCAGCTTCCGACCCTCAATTAACTATGGCTACACCTTC.

The chain has TRBV18 and TRBJ2-3; 9 bases are a match to TRBD2. V lost 3 bases to trimming and J lost 5 bases; unmatched junction nucleotides: 9. In germline, CDR1 is KGHSH, CDR2 LQKENI. The CDR3 length is 16 residues. The CDR3 sequence is CASSPQGLASVDTQYF. The CDR3 DNA sequence: TGTGCCAGCTCACCCCAGGGACTAGCATCCGTAGATACGCAGTATTTT.

The chain couples TRBV20-1 to TRBJ2-7, with TRBD2 matching 13 bases. The CDR3 is 15 amino acids. Trimming removed 5 bases from V and 4 bases from J; junction bases left unmatched: 8. Germline-derived CDR1 and CDR2 are DFQATT and SNEGSKA (reference sequence). The CDR3 spells CSASKLAGGLYEQYF. CDR3 DNA sequence: TGCAGTGCTTCAAAACTAGCGGGGGGGCTTTACGAGCAGTACTTC.

The rearrangement joins TRBV10-3 to TRBJ1-5; D unclear. V lost 2 bases, J lost 7 bases, and 15 bases lay in between. The length of the CDR3 is 15 residues. Germline CDR1 ENHRY, CDR2 SYGVKD. CDR3 sequence reads: CAISEDEGAGQPQHF. CDR3 coding DNA: TGTGCCATCAGTGAGGACGAGGGCGCCGGACAGCCCCAGCATTTT.

The rearrangement uses TRBV6-5 and TRBJ1-2; tentatively, D is TRBD1 (6 bases). CDR3 length: 13 residues. V shed 8 bases and J shed 0 bases, with 10 bases lying between them. Germline CDR1 is MNHEY and CDR2 is SVGAGI. CDR3 region: CASGRGANYGYTF. Written as DNA, the CDR3 is TGTGCCAGCGGCAGGGGAGCTAACTATGGCTACACCTTC.

This clonotype was counted between two and nine times. The chain uses TRBV7-9 and TRBJ2-7; no reliable D call. The CDR3 contains 15 residues. V was cut by 2 bases and J by 6 bases, with 17 bases left in between. Germline V lookup: CDR1 SEHNR, CDR2 FQNEAQ (reference sequence). The DNA of the CDR3 is TGTGCCAGCAGCTTACTTCGCAGCGCGGTCGGCGAGCAGTACTTC. Translation: CASSLLRSAVGEQYF.

V usage is TRBV7-8 and J usage is TRBJ2-1; D remains unclear. Trimming took off 1 base at V and 12 bases at J, with 19 bases between the two ends. CDR3 length: 15 residues. CDR1 and CDR2 from the germline V gene are SGHVS and FQNEAQ. CDR3 coding DNA: TGTGCCAGCAGCTTAGTGAGCGTGTCTCCCCTTCGGCAGTTCTTC. It yields the protein CASSLVSVSPLRQFF.

J is TRBJ1-3 and V is TRBV4-1; D uncertain. CDR1 and CDR2 (germline): MGHRA, YSYEKL. The V and J ends lost 3 bases and 0 bases respectively, with 21 bases between them. The CDR3 runs 19 residues. CDR3 nucleotide sequence: TGCGCCAGCAGCCAGGATCTCAGTTTGGGCCCGGACTCTGGAAACACCATATATTTT. This encodes CASSQDLSLGPDSGNTIYF.

This sequence joins TRBV6-4 and TRBJ2-1; 11 bases are a match to TRBD2. This CDR3 region has 15 residues. Germline CDR1 reads MRHNA; CDR2 reads SNTAGT. After removal of 8 bases from V and 9 bases from J, the junction contained 12 bases not matched to a gene. The CDR3 nucleotides read TGTGCCAGCGACTGGAGACTAGCGGGATCCACTGAGCAGTTCTTC. Its protein product is CASDWRLAGSTEQFF.